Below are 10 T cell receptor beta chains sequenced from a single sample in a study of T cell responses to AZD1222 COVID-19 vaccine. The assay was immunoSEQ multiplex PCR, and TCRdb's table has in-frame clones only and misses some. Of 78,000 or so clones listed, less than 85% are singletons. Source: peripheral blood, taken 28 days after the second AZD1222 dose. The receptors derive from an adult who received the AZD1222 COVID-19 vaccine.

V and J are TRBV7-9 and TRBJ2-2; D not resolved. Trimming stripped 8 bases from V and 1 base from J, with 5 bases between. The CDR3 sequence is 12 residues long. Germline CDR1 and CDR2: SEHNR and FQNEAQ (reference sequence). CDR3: CASPRNTGELFF. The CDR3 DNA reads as TGTGCCAGCCCTAGGAACACCGGGGAGCTGTTTTTT. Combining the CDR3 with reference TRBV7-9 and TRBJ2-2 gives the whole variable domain DTGVSQNPRHKITKRGQNVTFRCDPISEHNRLYWYRQTLGQGPEFLTYFQNEAQLEKSRLLSDRFSAERPKGSFSTLEIQRTEQGDSAMYLCASPRNTGELFFGEGSRLTVL.

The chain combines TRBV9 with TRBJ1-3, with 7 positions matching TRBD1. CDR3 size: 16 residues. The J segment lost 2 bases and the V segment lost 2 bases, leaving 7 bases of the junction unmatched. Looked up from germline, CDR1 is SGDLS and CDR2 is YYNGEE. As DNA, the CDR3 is TGTGCCAGCAGCGTTCGAGACAGGGAGGCTGGAAACACCATATATTTT. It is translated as CASSVRDREAGNTIYF. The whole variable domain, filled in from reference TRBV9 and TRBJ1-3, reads DSGVTQTPKHLITATGQRVTLRCSPRSGDLSVYWYQQSLDQGLQFLIQYYNGEERAKGNILERFSAQQFPDLHSELNLSSLELGDSALYFCASSVRDREAGNTIYFGEGSWLTVV.

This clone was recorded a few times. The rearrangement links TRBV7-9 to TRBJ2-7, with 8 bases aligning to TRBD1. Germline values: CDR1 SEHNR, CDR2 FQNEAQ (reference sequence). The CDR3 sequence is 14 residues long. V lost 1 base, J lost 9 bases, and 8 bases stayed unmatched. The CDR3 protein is CASSLDSTGVGQYF. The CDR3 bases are TGTGCCAGCAGCTTAGACTCGACAGGGGTCGGGCAGTACTTC.

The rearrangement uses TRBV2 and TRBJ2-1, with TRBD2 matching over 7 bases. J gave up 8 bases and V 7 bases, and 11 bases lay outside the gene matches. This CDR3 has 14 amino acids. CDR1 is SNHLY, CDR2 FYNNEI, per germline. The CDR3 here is CASKRGGSGDEQFF. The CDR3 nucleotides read TGTGCCAGCAAAAGGGGAGGGAGTGGCGATGAGCAGTTCTTC.

The DNA of the CDR3 is TGTGCCAGCAGCTTGGCCCAGATGACCTACGAGCAGTACTTC. This gives the protein CASSLAQMTYEQYF. The chain links TRBV5-6 to TRBJ2-7; D is unclear. The V end lost 0 bases, the J end lost 2 bases, and 9 bases lay between the germline ends. The CDR3 loop spans 14 amino acids. Germline CDR1 is SGHDT and CDR2 is YYEEEE.

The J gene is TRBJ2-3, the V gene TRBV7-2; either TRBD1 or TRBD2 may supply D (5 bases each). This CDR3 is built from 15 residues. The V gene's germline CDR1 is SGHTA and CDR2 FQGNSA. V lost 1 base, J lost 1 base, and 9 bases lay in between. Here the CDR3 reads CASSLDPGRTDTQYF. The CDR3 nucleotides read TGTGCCAGCAGCTTAGACCCGGGACGCACAGATACGCAGTATTTT.

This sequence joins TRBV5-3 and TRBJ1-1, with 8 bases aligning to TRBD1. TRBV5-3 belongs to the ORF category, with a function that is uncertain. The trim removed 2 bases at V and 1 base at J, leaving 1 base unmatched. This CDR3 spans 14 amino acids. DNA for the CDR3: TGTGCCAGAAGCTTCGGGACAGGGAACACTGAAGCTTTCTTT. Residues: CARSFGTGNTEAFF.

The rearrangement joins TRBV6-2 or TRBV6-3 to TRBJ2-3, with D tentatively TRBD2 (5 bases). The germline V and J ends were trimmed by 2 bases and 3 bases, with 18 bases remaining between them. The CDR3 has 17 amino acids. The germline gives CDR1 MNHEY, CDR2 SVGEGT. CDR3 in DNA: TGTGCCAGCAGTTACCCGAGCGGTCGGGATATTACAGATACGCAGTATTTT. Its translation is CASSYPSGRDITDTQYF.

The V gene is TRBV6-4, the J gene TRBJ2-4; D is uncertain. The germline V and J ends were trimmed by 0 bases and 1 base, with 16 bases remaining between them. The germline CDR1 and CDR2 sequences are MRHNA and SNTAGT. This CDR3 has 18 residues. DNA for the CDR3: TGTGCCAGCAGTGACTCAACAATCCCCCCACTGGCCAAAAACATTCAGTACTTC. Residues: CASSDSTIPPLAKNIQYF.

This CDR3 reads CASSPLGGCRDTEAFF. In nucleotides, the CDR3 is TGCGCCAGCAGTCCACTCGGGGGTTGTAGAGACACTGAAGCTTTCTTT. The chain carries TRBV23-1 and TRBJ1-1; D perhaps matches TRBD1 (5 bases). TRBV23-1 is assigned to the ORF class and has an uncertain function. V was shortened by 4 bases and J by 3 bases, with 18 bases between the two germline ends. This CDR3 has 16 residues.